This TCR beta chain was sequenced during a study of PD-1 blockade in classical Hodgkin lymphoma. Across the whole study: Intravenous nivolumab at 3 mg/kg was given to patients every 2 weeks.

Whole-study results and caveats: Whoever responded completely had baseline diversity much like that seen in newly diagnosed patients.

TCRdb keeps only in-frame clones here, not all; method: immunoSEQ multiplex PCR. The table includes some 22,000 clones, over 65% detected once. The time point here: cycle 4 day 1 (C4D1), after 6 weeks of nivolumab. Each patient relapsed following autologous stem cell transplantation, and prior brentuximab vedotin exposure differed. Best responses fell into complete response, partial response or progressive disease. This clone occurred once. Its cognate antigen is unknown. The source is a human donor with classical Hodgkin lymphoma. The sequencing used peripheral blood mononuclear cells (PBMCs), collected before the fourth cycle of nivolumab.

In nucleotides, the CDR3 is TGTGCCAGCAGTGAATATGAAAGAGGGGAGCTGTTTTTT. Residues: CASSEYERGELFF. The V and J genes are TRBV2 and TRBJ2-2; no clear D gene. Germline-derived CDR1 and CDR2 are SNHLY and FYNNEI. This CDR3 is 13 amino acids long. Trimming cost V 2 bases and J 8 bases, with 9 bases left between them.